This T cell receptor (beta chain) comes out of a study of T cell repertoires in cytomegalovirus infection. Across the study: Both CMV infection and a matching HLA type were indicated by public TCR beta signatures. Study-level points and caveats: HLA-C-restricted, CMV-specific TCR beta clonotypes were dominant ex vivo.

The V segment lost 1 base and the J segment 6 bases; nucleotides outside the gene matches: 8. This CDR3 is 15 amino acids long. Per germline, CDR1 SEHNR and CDR2 FQNEAQ (reference sequence). Comments on this clonotype: What it binds is not known.

TCRdb processed the reads anew with MiXCR; each CDR3 protein has one entry. The sample includes about 230,000 distinct CDR3 sequences, 22% of them seen just once. Sequenced sample: CD8+ T cells from PBMCs. This receptor was identified in a human donor in good health (CMV status not recorded). Some clones in this sample may be carry-over from other donors' samples. This rearrangement joins TRBV7-9 to TRBJ2-7; 8 positions agree with TRBD1. CDR3 nucleotide sequence: TGTGCCAGCAGCTTAGGGACTGCCACAGGGGGCGAGCAGTACTTC. Protein product: CASSLGTATGGEQYF. Looking up the rest from reference TRBV7-9 and TRBJ2-7 gives the full variable domain: DTGVSQNPRHKITKRGQNVTFRCDPISEHNRLYWYRQTLGQGPEFLTYFQNEAQLEKSRLLSDRFSAERPKGSFSTLEIQRTEQGDSAMYLCASSLGTATGGEQYFGPGTRLTVT.